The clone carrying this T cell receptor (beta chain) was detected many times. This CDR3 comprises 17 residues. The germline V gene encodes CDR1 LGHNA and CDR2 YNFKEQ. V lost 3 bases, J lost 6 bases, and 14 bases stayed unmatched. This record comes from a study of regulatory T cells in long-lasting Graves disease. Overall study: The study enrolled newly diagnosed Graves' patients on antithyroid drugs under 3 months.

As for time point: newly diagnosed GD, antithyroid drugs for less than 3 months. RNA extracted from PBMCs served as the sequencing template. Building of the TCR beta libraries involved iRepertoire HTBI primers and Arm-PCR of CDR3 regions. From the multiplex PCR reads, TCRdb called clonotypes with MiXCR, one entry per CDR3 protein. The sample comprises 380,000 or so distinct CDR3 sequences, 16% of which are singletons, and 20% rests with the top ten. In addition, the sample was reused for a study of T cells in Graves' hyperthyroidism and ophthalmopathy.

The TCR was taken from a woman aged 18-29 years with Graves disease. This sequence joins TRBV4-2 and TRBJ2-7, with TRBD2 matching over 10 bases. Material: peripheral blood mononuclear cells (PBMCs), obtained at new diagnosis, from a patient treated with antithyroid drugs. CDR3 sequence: CASSQPPASGSWAEQYF. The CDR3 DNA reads TGTGCCAGCAGCCAGCCCCCGGCTAGCGGGAGTTGGGCCGAGCAGTACTTC.